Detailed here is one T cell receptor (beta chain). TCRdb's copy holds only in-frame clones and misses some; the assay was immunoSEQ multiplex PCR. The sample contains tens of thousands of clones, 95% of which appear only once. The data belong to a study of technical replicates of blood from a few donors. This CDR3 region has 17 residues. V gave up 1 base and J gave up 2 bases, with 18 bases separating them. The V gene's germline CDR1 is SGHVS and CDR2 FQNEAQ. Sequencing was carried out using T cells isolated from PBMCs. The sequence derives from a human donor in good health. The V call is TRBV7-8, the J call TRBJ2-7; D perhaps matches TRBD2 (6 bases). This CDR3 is CASSLGTPGLLPYEQYF. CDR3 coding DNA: TGTGCCAGCAGCTTAGGTACCCCGGGACTCCTGCCCTACGAGCAGTACTTC. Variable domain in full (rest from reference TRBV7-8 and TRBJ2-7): GAGVSQSPRYKVAKRGQDVALRCDPISGHVSLFWYQQALGQGPEFLTYFQNEAQLDKSGLPSDRFFAERPEGSVSTLKIQRTQQEDSAVYLCASSLGTPGLLPYEQYFGPGTRLTVT.